The subject of this entry is one T cell receptor (beta chain). The sample is drawn from a study of T-cell reconstitution after alpha-beta-depleted transplantation in children. The CDR3 spans 16 residues. Germline V gene sequence: CDR1 ENHRY, CDR2 SYGVKD. V shed 5 bases, J shed 5 bases, and the junction held 8 bases outside the gene matches. Preparation of the TCRbeta library used unique molecular identifiers. TCRdb analysed the PCR reads with MiXCR anew, one entry per CDR3 protein. Here the sample spans hundreds of thousands of distinct CDR3 sequences, around an eighth being singletons. This TCR was sampled from a human donor who donated a stem cell graft to a child with combined immunodeficiency. The sequencing used PBMCs from the stem cell graft donor, collected from the stem cell graft. This rearrangement joins TRBV10-3 to TRBJ2-1; 11 bases agree with TRBD2. CDR3 in DNA: TGTGCCATCAGTAATAAGGGACTAGCGGTTAACAATGAGCAGTTCTTC. Its protein is CAISNKGLAVNNEQFF.